Listed below are T cell receptor beta chains from one sample, sequenced in a study of OX40 agonist ivuxolimab in advanced cancers. Repertoires were generated with immunoSEQ multiplex PCR, while TCRdb's copy carries only in-frame clones and drops some. The sample records tens of thousands of clones, approximately 81% being singletons. The source was CD4+ or CD8+ T cells sorted from blood, collected in a trial of the OX40 agonist ivuxolimab. The receptors come from an adult with an advanced solid tumor such as melanoma, head and neck, liver or kidney cancer. Each CDR3 is given with its conserved first and last residue. Fields, in order: V gene, J gene, CDR3 length, D gene, clone size, CDR3 protein, CDR3 DNA. The D gene is left open where the match is weak. Where a row states a size, it is once, few, many or the class of an expanded clone; other rows omit it.

>TRBV7-2|TRBJ2-1|15|TRBD1|-
CASSFDRGLYNEQFF
TGTGCCAGCAGCTTCGACAGGGGGCTATACAATGAGCAGTTCTTC
>TRBV6-6|TRBJ2-5|14|TRBD1|few
CASSGQGVGETQYF
TGTGCCAGCAGTGGACAGGGGGTGGGGGAGACCCAGTACTTC
>TRBV7-3|TRBJ1-1|13|-|-
CASSQGTALGAFF
TGTGCCAGCAGCCAAGGGACCGCTCTAGGAGCTTTCTTT
>TRBV15|TRBJ2-7|15|TRBD2|-
CATSLGLAGSYEQYF
TGTGCCACCAGCCTGGGACTAGCGGGAAGCTACGAGCAGTACTTC
>TRBV19|TRBJ2-1|16|-|-
CASSIDGGSPYNEQFF
TGTGCCAGTAGTATAGACGGGGGAAGTCCCTACAATGAGCAGTTCTTC
>TRBV5-4|TRBJ2-3|18|-|-
CASSLYFRPLPNTDTQYF
TGTGCCAGCAGCTTGTATTTTCGACCGCTGCCCAACACAGATACGCAGTATTTT
>TRBV7-3|TRBJ2-1|15|-|-
CASSSSGERYNEQFF
TGTGCCAGCAGCTCCTCAGGGGAGAGATACAATGAGCAGTTCTTC
>TRBV18|TRBJ1-1|15|-|few
CASSPSEHGNTEAFF
TGTGCCAGCTCACCGAGTGAGCACGGTAACACTGAAGCTTTCTTT
>TRBV12-2|TRBJ1-2|14|-|-
CASRLATGNYGYTF
TGTGCAAGTCGCTTAGCTACAGGTAACTATGGCTACACCTTC
>TRBV19|TRBJ1-6|15|-|-
CASSIQAGDNSPLHF
TGTGCCAGTAGTATACAGGCTGGTGACAATTCACCCCTCCACTTT
>TRBV28|TRBJ2-2|16|TRBD1|-
CASSFPRTGGTGELFF
TGTGCCAGCAGTTTCCCCCGGACAGGGGGGACCGGGGAGCTGTTTTTT
>TRBV11-2|TRBJ2-1|15|-|once
CASSLGLNEGYEQFF
TGTGCCAGCAGCTTAGGTCTAAATGAGGGATATGAGCAGTTCTTC
>TRBV18|TRBJ2-5|17|TRBD2|-
CASSQRAPAGREETQYF
TGTGCCAGCTCACAACGAGCCCCAGCGGGAAGGGAAGAGACCCAGTACTTC
>TRBV18|TRBJ2-3|15|TRBD1|few
CASSPPGQGSDTQYF
TGTGCCAGCTCACCACCGGGACAGGGTTCAGATACGCAGTATTTT
>TRBV7-8|TRBJ1-3|15|-|few
CASSLAEQGGYTIYF
TGTGCCAGCAGCTTAGCTGAGCAGGGAGGATACACCATATATTTT
>TRBV10-3|TRBJ1-6|13|-|-
CAISEGANSPLHF
TGTGCCATCAGTGAGGGGGCTAATTCACCCCTCCACTTT
>TRBV11-3|TRBJ2-2|15|-|-
CASSLQTQITGELFF
TGTGCCAGCAGCTTACAGACTCAGATCACCGGGGAGCTGTTTTTT
>TRBV11-3|TRBJ2-2|17|-|-
CASSQPSSSGNTGELFF
TGTGCCAGCAGCCAACCGTCGAGTAGCGGGAACACCGGGGAGCTGTTTTTT
>TRBV28|TRBJ1-1|14|-|-
CASSLGGEDIEAFF
TGTGCCAGCAGTTTAGGGGGGGAAGATATTGAAGCTTTCTTT
>TRBV27|TRBJ2-7|18|TRBD2|-
CASTSSPASGRALHEQYF
TGTGCCAGCACTTCAAGCCCAGCTAGCGGGAGGGCCCTTCACGAGCAGTACTTC
>TRBV7-3|TRBJ1-2|13|-|-
CASSLGQGYGYTF
TGTGCCAGCAGCTTAGGGCAGGGTTATGGCTACACCTTC
>TRBV2|TRBJ2-3|14|-|once
CASSGRAATDTQYF
TGTGCCAGCAGTGGAAGAGCAGCCACAGATACGCAGTATTTT
>TRBV6-6|TRBJ2-7|15|TRBD2|-
CASSYLAGGPYEQYF
TGTGCCAGCAGTTACCTGGCGGGAGGACCCTACGAGCAGTACTTC
>TRBV5-1|TRBJ1-2|14|TRBD1|-
CASSLLTGDYGYTF
TGCGCCAGCAGCTTATTAACAGGGGACTATGGCTACACCTTC
>TRBV16|TRBJ2-5|12|-|-
CASSQAGETQYF
TGTGCCAGCAGCCAGGCGGGGGAGACCCAGTACTTC
>TRBV19|TRBJ2-7|14|TRBD1|-
CASSPIQGAYEQYF
TGTGCCAGTAGTCCGATCCAGGGGGCCTACGAGCAGTACTTC
>TRBV6-6|TRBJ2-3|12|-|-
CASGPRADTQYF
TGTGCCAGCGGACCGAGGGCAGATACGCAGTATTTT
>TRBV5-1|TRBJ2-7|14|TRBD1|few
CASSLAGGRYEQYF
TGCGCCAGCAGCTTAGCAGGGGGCAGGTACGAGCAGTACTTC
>TRBV11-3|TRBJ2-3|14|-|-
CASSLTTSTDTQYF
TGTGCCAGCAGCTTGACTACTAGCACAGATACGCAGTATTTT
>TRBV7-3|TRBJ2-3|12|-|-
CASSIKGYTQYF
TGTGCCAGCAGCATTAAGGGTTATACGCAGTATTTT
>TRBV7-2|TRBJ1-4|15|TRBD1|-
CASSLGQGEFEKLFF
TGTGCCAGCAGCTTAGGACAGGGGGAGTTTGAAAAACTGTTTTTT
>TRBV5-5|TRBJ2-5|14|-|once
CASSLEDRQETQYF
TGTGCCAGCAGCTTGGAGGACCGACAAGAGACCCAGTACTTC
>TRBV6-6|TRBJ1-6|14|-|-
CASSTPLQNSPLHF
TGTGCCAGCAGTACCCCTCTACAGAATTCACCCCTCCACTTT
>TRBV7-8|TRBJ1-2|13|-|-
CASSLADNYGYTF
TGTGCCAGCAGCTTAGCGGACAACTATGGCTACACCTTC
>TRBV6-5|TRBJ1-6|16|TRBD1|-
CASSSDLTGINSPLHF
TGTGCCAGCAGTTCCGACCTGACAGGGATTAATTCACCCCTCCACTTT
>TRBV6-1|TRBJ2-7|15|-|once
CASSEASREYYEQYF
TGTGCCAGCAGTGAAGCTAGCAGAGAATATTACGAGCAGTACTTC
>TRBV2|TRBJ2-5|13|-|-
CASNILVQETQYF
TGTGCCAGCAATATTCTTGTTCAAGAGACCCAGTACTTC
>TRBV21-1|TRBJ2-7|13|-|-
CASSPTGTYEQYF
TGTGCCAGCAGCCCGACAGGAACCTACGAGCAGTACTTC
>TRBV6-1|TRBJ1-2|15|-|-
CASSEAGRGGYGYTF
TGTGCCAGCAGTGAAGCGGGCAGGGGAGGCTATGGCTACACCTTC
>TRBV10-3|TRBJ1-6|14|TRBD1|-
CASREQGANSPLHF
TGTGCCAGCAGGGAACAGGGGGCCAATTCACCCCTCCACTTT
>TRBV2|TRBJ2-1|14|TRBD2|-
CASRGGLVSDEQFF
TGTGCCAGCAGGGGAGGACTAGTTAGCGATGAGCAGTTCTTC
>TRBV11-3|TRBJ1-2|14|-|-
CASSSSTLGYGYTF
TGTGCCAGCAGCTCGTCGACCCTAGGCTATGGCTACACCTTC
>TRBV6-5|TRBJ2-7|14|TRBD2|-
CASSLSGRAYEQYF
TGTGCCAGCAGTCTTAGCGGGAGGGCCTACGAGCAGTACTTC
>TRBV6-5|TRBJ1-1|11|-|-
CASSYLGEAFF
TGTGCCAGCAGTTACCTCGGTGAAGCTTTCTTT
>TRBV5-1|TRBJ1-2|14|TRBD1|-
CASSLGTGMNGYTF
TGCGCCAGCAGCTTGGGGACAGGGATGAATGGCTACACCTTC
>TRBV5-1|TRBJ1-3|16|-|-
CASSPGHTATGNTIYF
TGCGCCAGCAGCCCGGGACACACTGCGACTGGAAACACCATATATTTT
>TRBV19|TRBJ1-2|15|TRBD1|-
CASSRTGGGSYGYTF
TGTGCCAGTAGTCGAACAGGGGGCGGTTCGTATGGCTACACCTTC
>TRBV4-2|TRBJ2-2|17|TRBD1|-
CASSQRDSSEVTGELFF
TGTGCCAGCAGCCAGAGGGACAGCTCCGAGGTCACCGGGGAGCTGTTTTTT
>TRBV27|TRBJ2-1|14|-|many
CASTESALYNEQFF
TGTGCCAGCACGGAGTCGGCCCTGTACAATGAGCAGTTCTTC
>TRBV19|TRBJ1-4|16|-|-
CASSIGRSATNEKLFF
TGTGCCAGTAGTATCGGGCGGAGTGCAACTAATGAAAAACTGTTTTTT
>TRBV19|TRBJ2-3|15|TRBD2|-
CASSPLAGGKDTQYF
TGTGCCAGTTCCCCTCTAGCGGGGGGGAAGGATACGCAGTATTTT
>TRBV7-3|TRBJ2-2|17|TRBD2|-
CASSLSASGSNTGELFF
TGTGCCAGCAGCTTATCTGCTAGCGGATCGAACACCGGGGAGCTGTTTTTT
>TRBV7-3|TRBJ2-7|15|TRBD2|-
CASSPGGHSIYEQYF
TGTGCCAGCAGCCCGGGGGGTCACTCTATCTACGAGCAGTACTTC
>TRBV6-5|TRBJ1-1|11|-|-
CASRQAAEAFF
TGTGCCAGCAGACAGGCGGCTGAAGCTTTCTTT
>TRBV2|TRBJ2-5|14|-|-
CASAGSLVQETQYF
TGTGCCAGCGCGGGGTCCTTAGTACAAGAGACCCAGTACTTC
>TRBV2|TRBJ1-2|13|-|-
CASSETENYGYTF
TGTGCCAGCAGTGAGACTGAGAACTATGGCTACACCTTC
>TRBV11-3|TRBJ2-2|16|TRBD2|-
CASSSYSGVLTGELFF
TGTGCCAGCAGCTCTTATAGCGGGGTTCTCACCGGGGAGCTGTTTTTT